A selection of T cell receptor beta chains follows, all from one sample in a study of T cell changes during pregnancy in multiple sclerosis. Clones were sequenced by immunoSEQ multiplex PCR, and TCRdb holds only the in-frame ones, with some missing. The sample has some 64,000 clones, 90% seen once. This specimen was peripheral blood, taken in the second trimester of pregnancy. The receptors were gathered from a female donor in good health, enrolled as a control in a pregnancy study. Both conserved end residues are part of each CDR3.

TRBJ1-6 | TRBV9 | CASSARDRDAPLHF
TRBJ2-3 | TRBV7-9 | CASSPTTSPDTQYF
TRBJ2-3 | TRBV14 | CASSQQSFTDTQYF
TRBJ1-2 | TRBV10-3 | CAISGADGLGTGGINGYTF
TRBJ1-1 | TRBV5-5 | CASSLGARTEAFF
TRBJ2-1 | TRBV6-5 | CASSSPSGSYNEQFF
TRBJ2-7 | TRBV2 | CASSDLGGSSYEQYF
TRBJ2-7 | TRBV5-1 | CASSLFAGNSYEQYF
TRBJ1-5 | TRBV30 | CAWSPGDSQPQHF
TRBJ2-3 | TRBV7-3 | CASSLFGQRGIDTQYF
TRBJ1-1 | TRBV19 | CASSTSGNTEAFF
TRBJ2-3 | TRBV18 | CASSPRGFNLADTQYF
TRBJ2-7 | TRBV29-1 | CSADSEYEQYF
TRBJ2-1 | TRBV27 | CASSLSMGPNEQFF
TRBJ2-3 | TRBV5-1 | CASSLASAGTDTQYF
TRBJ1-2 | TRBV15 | CATVSAGGPYGYTF
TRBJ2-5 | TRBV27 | CASRVREMETQYF
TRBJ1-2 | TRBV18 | CASSPGGIDYTF
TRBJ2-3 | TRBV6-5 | CASSPGLASDTQYF
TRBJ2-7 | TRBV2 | CASSVRETGFAFSYEQYF
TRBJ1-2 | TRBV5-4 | CASSHPLDRVGDGYTF
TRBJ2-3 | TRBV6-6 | CASSSTEDTQYF
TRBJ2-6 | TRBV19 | CASSPHRVTGANVLTF
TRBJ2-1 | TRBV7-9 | CASSSPVNEQFF
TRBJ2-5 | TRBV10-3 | CAIRPGTGAETQYF
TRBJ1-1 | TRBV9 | CASAGGVGNTEAFF
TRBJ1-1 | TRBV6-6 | CASSMSTNTEAFF
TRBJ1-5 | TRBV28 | CASSRDSYSNQPQHF
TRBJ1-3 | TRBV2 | CASSATHSGNTIYF
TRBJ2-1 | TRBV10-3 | CAISPRGSGGLPGEQFF
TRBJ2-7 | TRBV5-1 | CASSSASGGGFEQYF
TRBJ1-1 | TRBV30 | CAWSVGAGGQGITEAFF
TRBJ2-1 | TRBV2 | CASIAGLSYNEQFF
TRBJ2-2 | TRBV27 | CASSASGRAGELFF
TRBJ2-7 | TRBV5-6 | CASSLDLTRGEQYF
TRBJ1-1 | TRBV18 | CASSSQGVTEAFF
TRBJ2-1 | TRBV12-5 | CASGLVLPPITGRSVNNEQFF
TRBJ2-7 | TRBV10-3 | CATSPPGEQYF
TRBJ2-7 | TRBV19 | CASSIVLAGSYEQYF
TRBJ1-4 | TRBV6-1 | CASSQTGGREKLFF
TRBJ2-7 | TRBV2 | CASSPGQGTTYEQYF
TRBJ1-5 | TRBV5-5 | CASGPGTERHQPQHF
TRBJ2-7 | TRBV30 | CAWSSDSYEQYF
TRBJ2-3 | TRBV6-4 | CASSGAGGSADTQYF
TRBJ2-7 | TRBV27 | CASSSRDSTAHEQYF
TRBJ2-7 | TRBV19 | CASSRVEGMSYEQYF
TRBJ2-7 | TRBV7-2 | CASTYIAGSEEQYF
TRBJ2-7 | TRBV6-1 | CASSDRTNYEQYF